Following are 19 T cell receptor beta chains from one sample sequenced in a study of T-cell reconstitution after alpha-beta-depleted transplantation in children. A TCRbeta library incorporating unique molecular identifiers was prepared. TCRdb ran MiXCR on the PCR reads and lists one entry per CDR3 protein. The sample lists 700,000 to 850,000 distinct CDR3 sequences; 15% to 20% were seen once. Specimen: PBMCs, mostly from graft donor cells, collected 360 days after TCRalphabeta/CD19-depleted stem cell transplant. The receptors shown here come from a male patient between 5 and 17 years old who had a stem cell transplant for acute lymphoblastic leukemia, so the T cells may come from the graft donor.

This chain connects TRBV5-1 to TRBJ2-3; D might be TRBD1 (6 bases). This CDR3 spans 19 amino acids. V dropped 0 bases and J dropped 0 bases, with 20 bases sitting between them. Germline V gene lookup returns CDR1 SGHRS and CDR2 YFSETQ. The CDR3 sequence is CASSLADRRTILSTDTQYF. CDR3 DNA sequence: TGCGCCAGCAGCTTGGCTGACAGGAGAACTATCCTTAGCACAGATACGCAGTATTTT.

V and J are TRBV3-1 and TRBJ2-7; no clear D gene. CDR3 length: 14 amino acids. V shed 6 bases and J shed 3 bases, with 15 bases lying between them. Germline CDR1 LGHDT, CDR2 YNNKEL (reference sequence). CDR3 loop: CASRLSTSRYEQYF. CDR3 DNA sequence: TGTGCCAGCAGACTTTCCACTTCACGCTACGAGCAGTACTTC.

The chain has TRBV2 and TRBJ2-4, with D uncertain. The CDR3 runs to 14 residues. Trimming left V 3 bases short and J 3 bases short, with 9 bases between. Germline lookup yields CDR1 SNHLY and CDR2 FYNNEI. Here the CDR3 reads CASSDQTFKNIQYF. For the CDR3, the DNA is TGTGCCAGCAGTGACCAGACTTTCAAAAACATTCAGTACTTC.

This clonotype was counted a few times. This chain connects TRBV9 to TRBJ2-5; 10 bases map to TRBD2. The CDR3 covers 16 residues. The ends lost 3 bases at V and 2 bases at J; junction bases unmatched: 7. CDR1 and CDR2 from the germline V gene are SGDLS and YYNGEE. In nucleotides, the CDR3 is TGTGCCAGCAGCGGGAGGACTAGCGGCTATCAAGAGACCCAGTACTTC. Residues: CASSGRTSGYQETQYF.

The chain is built from TRBV4-1 and TRBJ2-3; weak D call: TRBD1 (6 bases). V lost 5 bases, J lost 2 bases, and 23 bases lay in between. Germline CDR1 MGHRA, CDR2 YSYEKL. CDR3 length: 18 residues. The CDR3 coding sequence is TGCGCCAGCAGCGAAGCCCCCACAGGGCTCAGCTTCACAGATACGCAGTATTTT. Its protein is CASSEAPTGLSFTDTQYF.

There are many counts of this clonotype. The chain joins TRBV3-1 to TRBJ1-3, with D unresolved. Trimming left V 4 bases short and J 4 bases short, with 17 bases between. Germline CDR1 reads LGHDT; CDR2 reads YNNKEL (reference sequence). The CDR3 consists of 16 residues. CDR3 residues: CASSRTRAASGNTIYF. Written as DNA, the CDR3 is TGTGCCAGCAGCCGAACGAGGGCGGCTTCAGGAAACACCATATATTTT.

This clonotype has just a few counts. This rearrangement joins TRBV6-5 to TRBJ1-5; D might be TRBD1 (5 bases). The V gene's germline CDR1 is MNHEY and CDR2 SVGAGI. Deletions cut 2 bases from V and 2 bases from J, with 13 bases between. The CDR3 contains 16 residues. The CDR3 bases are TGTGCCAGCAGTTACGGGGGAGGTGGAGGCAATCAGCCCCAGCATTTT. Translated: CASSYGGGGGNQPQHF.

The J gene is TRBJ2-2, the V gene TRBV7-2, with D possibly TRBD1 on 6 matching bases. In germline, CDR1 is SGHTA, CDR2 FQGNSA. This CDR3 spans 16 amino acids. V was clipped by 5 bases and J by 0 bases, with 13 bases between them. CDR3 residues: CASSVYRAANTGELFF. CDR3 DNA sequence: TGTGCCAGCAGCGTCTACAGGGCCGCGAACACCGGGGAGCTGTTTTTT.

This CDR3 is CASSAFGQSGDTQYF. Written as DNA, the CDR3 is TGTGCCAGCAGCGCGTTCGGGCAGTCTGGGGATACGCAGTATTTT. The rearrangement links TRBV7-6 to TRBJ2-3; no clear D gene. Trimming pared 5 bases from V and 6 bases from J, leaving 18 bases between. Germline loops: CDR1 SGHVS, CDR2 FNYEAQ. The CDR3 has 15 amino acids.

This clonotype occurred a few times. The gene calls are TRBV29-1 and TRBJ2-4; 13 positions match TRBD2. J gave up 6 bases and V 4 bases, and 15 bases lay outside the gene matches. Germline V gene lookup returns CDR1 SQVTM and CDR2 ANQGSEA. CDR3 size: 18 residues. DNA for the CDR3: TGCAGCGTTGCCCGTCTCGGAGGGACTAGCGGGAAGGGAAACATTCAGTACTTC. Its translation: CSVARLGGTSGKGNIQYF.

This clonotype was detected ten times or more. The chain uses TRBV20-1 and TRBJ2-7; 8 bases line up with TRBD2. This CDR3 has 12 amino acids. Germline loops: CDR1 DFQATT, CDR2 SNEGSKA (reference sequence). Trimming cost V 7 bases and J 7 bases; bases outside gene matches: 9. As DNA, the CDR3 is TGCAGTGATTTAGCGGGGTGGGGTGAGCAGTACTTC. This gives the protein CSDLAGWGEQYF.

This clonotype was picked up many times. One end of the junction fails to match germline, which may point to a read error. The chain carries TRBV6-5 and TRBJ2-5, with D perhaps TRBD1 (5 bases). The CDR3 consists of 12 residues. Germline V lookup: CDR1 MNHEY, CDR2 SVGAGI. The CDR3 DNA reads as TGCGCCAGCAGTTACCCAGGGGAGACCCAGTACTTC. It translates to CASSYPGETQYF.

J is TRBJ1-1 and V is TRBV11-2, with TRBD1 as a possible D gene (6 bases). V was pared by 5 bases and J by 1 base, with 20 bases between. Germline V gives CDR1 SGHAT, CDR2 FQNNGV. The CDR3 consists of 17 residues. The CDR3 reads CASSPRKSRQANTEAFF. Written as DNA, the CDR3 is TGTGCCAGCAGCCCCCGTAAAAGTAGACAGGCGAACACTGAAGCTTTCTTT.

This clonotype was seen at least ten times. This rearrangement joins TRBV6-5 to TRBJ1-3; D is uncertain. Germline V lookup: CDR1 MNHEY, CDR2 SVGAGI. The CDR3 spans 15 residues. V was cut by 2 bases and J by 0 bases, with 8 bases left in between. CDR3 in DNA: TGTGCCAGCAGTTACACACCTGTCTCTGGAAACACCATATATTTT. As protein: CASSYTPVSGNTIYF.

This clonotype has a handful of counts. The chain employs TRBV2 and TRBJ1-1; 7 bases are shared with TRBD1. The CDR3 runs 11 residues. CDR1 and CDR2 (germline): SNHLY, FYNNEI. After removal of 6 bases from V and 8 bases from J, the junction contained 3 bases not matched to a gene. This chain's CDR3 is CASSMDREAFF. The DNA for the CDR3 is TGTGCCAGCAGCATGGACAGGGAAGCTTTCTTT.

This clonotype came up many times. The chain carries TRBV20-1 and TRBJ1-1; a weak D match, TRBD1 (6 bases). Trimming cost V 3 bases and J 0 bases, with 8 bases left between them. Germline V gene sequence: CDR1 DFQATT, CDR2 SNEGSKA (reference sequence). This CDR3 is built from 13 residues. CDR3 coding DNA: TGCAGTGCTAGGGGGGGCCTGAACACTGAAGCTTTCTTT. It specifies CSARGGLNTEAFF.

The V gene is TRBV5-1, the J gene TRBJ2-7; D not resolved. Germline V CDR1 and CDR2: SGHRS, YFSETQ. CDR3 length equals 13 residues. Trimming pared 3 bases from V and 3 bases from J, leaving 10 bases between. This CDR3 is CASSSPHGYEQYF. Here the CDR3 DNA reads TGCGCCAGCAGCTCCCCACACGGCTACGAGCAGTACTTC.

This clonotype was observed a handful of times. The chain combines TRBV20-1 with TRBJ2-1; 9 bases align to TRBD2. Germline loops: CDR1 DFQATT, CDR2 SNEGSKA (reference sequence). The length of the CDR3 is 17 residues. Unmatched junction bases numbered 6, after V lost 0 bases and J lost 0 bases. CDR3 amino acids: CSARDGSGSISYNEQFF. The CDR3 nucleotides read TGCAGTGCTAGAGATGGTAGCGGGAGCATCTCCTACAATGAGCAGTTCTTC.

A few counts support this clonotype. The chain uses TRBV3-1 and TRBJ2-5; 8 positions match TRBD2. Looked up from germline, CDR1 is LGHDT and CDR2 is YNNKEL (reference sequence). The CDR3 is 15 residues long. V trimming: 4 bases; J trimming: 3 bases; junction bases outside the gene matches: 7. The CDR3 loop reads CASSPKGTRKETQYF. As DNA, the CDR3 is TGTGCCAGCAGCCCGAAGGGGACTAGAAAAGAGACCCAGTACTTC.